The source of this T cell receptor (beta chain) is a study of human T cells and chemical hapten exposure. Study outcomes and limitations: There were significantly more large CDR3 similarity clusters among expanded TCRs than among controls. Alopecia in all donors means immunity may differ from healthy individuals.

What the library attached to individual cDNA molecules were unique molecular identifiers. TCRdb itself ran the RACE reads through MiXCR, one entry per CDR3 protein. Here the sample spans a few hundred thousand distinct CDR3 sequences, roughly 4.8% being singletons. Time point denoted: patch test 1, 2 weeks after DPC sensitization. Treatment indicated: therapeutic diphenylcyclopropenone sensitization with weekly scalp DPC. Every patch test was put on after a blood sample was taken. This clonotype has just a few counts. Antigen unknown. The CDR3 is made up of 12 amino acids. V lost 6 bases and J 7 bases, leaving 13 bases between the germline ends. CDR1 is MDHEN and CDR2 is SYDVKM in the germline V gene.

This clonotype was sampled from a woman between 45 and 65 years old with alopecia areata. Some clones in this sample may be carry-over from other donors' samples. Source: whole blood, taken in connection with sensitization to the hapten diphenylcyclopropenone (DPC). This chain joins TRBV28 and TRBJ2-7; TRBD2 might be the D (5 bases). CDR3 protein: CASRPFTGEQYF. The DNA of the CDR3 is TGTGCCAGCAGACCCTTTACGGGGGAGCAGTACTTC.